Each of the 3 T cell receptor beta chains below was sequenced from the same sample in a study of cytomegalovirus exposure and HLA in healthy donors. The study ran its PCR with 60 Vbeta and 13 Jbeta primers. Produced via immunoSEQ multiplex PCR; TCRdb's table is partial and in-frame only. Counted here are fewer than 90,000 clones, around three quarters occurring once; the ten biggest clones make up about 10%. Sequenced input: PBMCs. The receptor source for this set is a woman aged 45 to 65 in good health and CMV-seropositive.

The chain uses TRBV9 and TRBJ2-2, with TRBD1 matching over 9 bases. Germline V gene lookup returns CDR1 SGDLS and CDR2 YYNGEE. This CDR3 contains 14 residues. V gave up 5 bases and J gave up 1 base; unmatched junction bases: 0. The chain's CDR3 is CASRTGGNTGELFF. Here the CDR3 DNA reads TGTGCCAGCAGGACAGGGGGGAACACCGGGGAGCTGTTTTTT.

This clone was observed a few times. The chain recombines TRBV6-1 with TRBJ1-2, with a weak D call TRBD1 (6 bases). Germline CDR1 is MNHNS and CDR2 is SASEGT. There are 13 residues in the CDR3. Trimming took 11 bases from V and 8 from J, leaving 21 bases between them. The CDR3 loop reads CAAELRGARGYTF. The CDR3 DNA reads TGTGCCGCGGAGCTCCGGGGGGCGAGGGGCTACACCTTC.

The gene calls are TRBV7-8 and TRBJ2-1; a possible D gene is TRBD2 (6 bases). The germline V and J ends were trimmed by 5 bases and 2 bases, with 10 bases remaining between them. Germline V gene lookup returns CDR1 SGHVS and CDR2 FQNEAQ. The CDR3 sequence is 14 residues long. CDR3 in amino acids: CASSRPGAYNEQFF. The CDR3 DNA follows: TGTGCCAGCAGCCGTCCGGGGGCCTACAATGAGCAGTTCTTC.